These T cell receptor beta chains were read from a single sample in a study of T-cell memory formation after mild COVID-19. TCRdb used MiXCR to reprocess the 5' RACE reads, holding one entry per CDR3 protein. The sample yields 360,000 or so distinct CDR3 sequences, over 25% seen once. Sequenced material: PBMCs or a T cell subset sorted from them (not recorded which). Receptor source: an adult woman who had mild COVID-19 (a few samples of this study predate the infection). Cell type and time point are not known. The CDR3 runs from the conserved cysteine through the conserved F or W. D genes are given only for firm matches. Size values are once, few and many counts, or a class for expanded clones, and some rows have none.

clone_size	d_call	v_call	j_call	cdr3_nt	cdr3_aa
.	.	TRBV7-9	TRBJ2-6	TGTGCCAGCAGCCTCGGGACATGCAACCCTGGGGCCAACGTCCTGACTTTC	CASSLGTCNPGANVLTF
.	.	TRBV15	TRBJ2-2	TGTGCCACCAGCAGAGACGGGAGGAACACCGGGGAGCTGTTTTTT	CATSRDGRNTGELFF
.	.	TRBV12-3/TRBV12-4	TRBJ2-1	TGTGCCAGCAGTGTAGTTAGGGGGAATGAGCAGTTCTTC	CASSVVRGNEQFF
.	.	TRBV6-2/TRBV6-3	TRBJ1-2	TGTGCCAGCAGTCAAGGGGGTGGTGGCTACACCTTC	CASSQGGGGYTF
.	.	TRBV7-6	TRBJ2-1	TGTGCCAGCAGCTCACCACCGCAACCATCCAGATACAATGAGCAGTTCTTC	CASSSPPQPSRYNEQFF
few	TRBD1	TRBV12-3/TRBV12-4	TRBJ1-5	TGTGCCAGCAGTCCTAGGACAGGGGGCGGTCAGCCCCAGCATTTT	CASSPRTGGGQPQHF
few	TRBD1	TRBV7-9	TRBJ1-2	TGTGCCAGCAGCTTATCGGGACAGGGCGACGGCTACACCTTC	CASSLSGQGDGYTF
.	.	TRBV2	TRBJ2-1	TGTGCCAGCAGTGAACGCTTAGCAGGGGTCGGGAATGAGCAGTTCTTC	CASSERLAGVGNEQFF
.	.	TRBV10-3	TRBJ1-2	TGTGCCATCAGTGAGTCAGTAGGACAGAGTGGCTACACCTTC	CAISESVGQSGYTF
few	.	TRBV2	TRBJ2-5	TGTGCCACCTCGGTGGCGGGGTCCCAAGAGACCCAGTACTTC	CATSVAGSQETQYF
.	.	TRBV4-2	TRBJ2-5	TGTGCCAGCAGCCAAGAGTACCAAGAGACCCAGTACTTC	CASSQEYQETQYF
.	.	TRBV18	TRBJ2-7	TGTGCCAGCTCACCACCGGACAGAAGTTCATACGAGCAGTACTTC	CASSPPDRSSYEQYF
.	.	TRBV5-6	TRBJ2-7	TGTGCCAGCAGCTTGATTGGGGCCTACGAGCAGTACTTC	CASSLIGAYEQYF
.	.	TRBV20-1	TRBJ2-7	TGCAGTGCTAGAGATGGCGGGGTGGGGGAGCAGTACTTC	CSARDGGVGEQYF
.	.	TRBV24-1	TRBJ2-1	TGTGCCACCAGTGACCCTACAGGATCCCGGGCATACAATGAGCAGTTCTTC	CATSDPTGSRAYNEQFF
.	.	TRBV5-5	TRBJ1-5	TGTGCCAGCAGCTGGGGGGAGAATCAGCCCCAGCATTTT	CASSWGENQPQHF
few	.	TRBV29-1	TRBJ1-1	TGCAGCGTTGAGAGGACGGAGAACACTGAAGCTTTCTTT	CSVERTENTEAFF
.	TRBD1	TRBV19	TRBJ1-2	TGTGCCAGTAGTCCGCGGACAGGGTTAGATGGCTACACCTTC	CASSPRTGLDGYTF
.	.	TRBV9	TRBJ2-7	TGTGCCAGCAGCGCGGGAGCCACCTACGAGCAGTACTTC	CASSAGATYEQYF
.	TRBD1	TRBV20-1	TRBJ1-1	TGCAGTGCACCGACAGGGTGGACCACTGAAGCTTTCTTT	CSAPTGWTTEAFF
.	.	TRBV7-2	TRBJ2-7	TGTGCCAGCAGCTTAGGAATTGCCGGCAACTCCTACGAGCAGTACTTC	CASSLGIAGNSYEQYF
few	.	TRBV13	TRBJ2-3	TGTGCCAGCAGCTTAAACTGGGGGCGATTTGATACGCAGTATTTT	CASSLNWGRFDTQYF
few	.	TRBV5-1	TRBJ1-4	TGCGCCAGCAGGGCCGGGCAGGCAACTAATGAAAAACTGTTTTTT	CASRAGQATNEKLFF
once	TRBD1	TRBV29-1	TRBJ1-1	TGCAGCGCTCTCGTGAGGGGGCACTGGTCCACTGAAGCTTTCTTT	CSALVRGHWSTEAFF
few	TRBD1	TRBV2	TRBJ2-3	TGTGCCAGCAGTGCCGGGACAGGGGGCGCAAATACGCAGTATTTT	CASSAGTGGANTQYF
.	.	TRBV7-2	TRBJ2-2	TGTGCCAGCAACTGGGGGTGGGACACCGGGGAGCTGTTTTTT	CASNWGWDTGELFF
.	.	TRBV7-9	TRBJ2-1	TGTGCCAGCAGCTCCCCGGGGTCCTCTCATGAGCAGTTCTTC	CASSSPGSSHEQFF
.	.	TRBV4-1	TRBJ2-7	TGCGCCAGCAGCCTCTTCCCGCAAGGGCTAGTTGAGCAGTACTTC	CASSLFPQGLVEQYF
.	.	TRBV4-3	TRBJ2-5	TGCGCCAGCAGCCAAGGAGGTAGCACGGTAGGACAAGAGACCCAGTACTTC	CASSQGGSTVGQETQYF
.	TRBD1	TRBV6-5	TRBJ2-6	TGTGCCAGCAGTTACTCGAAGGGGGCGGGTGGGGCCAACGTCCTGACTTTC	CASSYSKGAGGANVLTF
.	.	TRBV5-5	TRBJ1-1	TGTGCCAGCAGCTTCAGAGAATTGAACACTGAAGCTTTCTTT	CASSFRELNTEAFF
.	.	TRBV7-3	TRBJ1-1	TGTGCCAGCAGCTTAGACCTGAGGACTGAAGCTTTCTTT	CASSLDLRTEAFF
.	.	TRBV5-1	TRBJ1-3	TGCGCCAGCAGTAAAGAAAGGGGACCTGGAAACACCATATATTTT	CASSKERGPGNTIYF
few	.	TRBV7-9	TRBJ1-1	TGTGCCAGCAGCCCGGAGGGGGTGAACACTGAAGCTTTCTTT	CASSPEGVNTEAFF
.	TRBD1	TRBV6-1	TRBJ1-5	TGTGCCAGCAGTTCTCAGGGGGGCACACAGCCCCAGCATTTT	CASSSQGGTQPQHF
many	.	TRBV7-9	TRBJ2-7	TGTGCCAGCAGCCCTAAGGGGGCTTTGGAGGGGTACGAGCAGTACTTC	CASSPKGALEGYEQYF
few	TRBD2	TRBV5-1	TRBJ2-7	TGCGCCAGCAGCTTGGATCAGACGGGAGGTGTTCTCTACGAGCAGTACTTC	CASSLDQTGGVLYEQYF
once	TRBD1	TRBV5-1	TRBJ1-1	TGCGCCAGCAGCTTGGGCAGGGGGGCCACTGAAGCTTTCTTT	CASSLGRGATEAFF
few	TRBD1	TRBV20-1	TRBJ1-5	TGCAGTGCTAGTGGACAGGGAGACAATCAGCCCCAGCATTTT	CSASGQGDNQPQHF
.	TRBD2	TRBV7-2	TRBJ2-7	TGTGCCAGCAGCTTAGTTGTGGGACTAGCGGGATCTGGTTTTATGACCTACGAGCAGTACTTC	CASSLVVGLAGSGFMTYEQYF
.	TRBD1	TRBV7-8	TRBJ2-5	TGTGCCAGCAGCTTAGCAGCAGGGGGAGAGACCCAGTACTTC	CASSLAAGGETQYF
.	TRBD1	TRBV7-2	TRBJ2-1	TGTGCCAGCAGCTTCGGGACAGGGGCCTACAATGAGCAGTTCTTC	CASSFGTGAYNEQFF
.	TRBD1	TRBV9	TRBJ2-7	TGTGCCAGCAGCGTAGGGGGGGGACAGGGAAGGTCCTACGAGCAGTACTTC	CASSVGGGQGRSYEQYF
.	TRBD1	TRBV12-3/TRBV12-4	TRBJ1-2	TGTGCCAGCAGTACTCTCCAGGGGGGTGGCTACACCTTC	CASSTLQGGGYTF
.	.	TRBV3-1	TRBJ2-3	TGTGCCAGCAGCCAAGTTTGGACGGGAACGAATACGCAGTATTTT	CASSQVWTGTNTQYF
few	TRBD1	TRBV5-1	TRBJ2-7	TGCGCCAGCAGTACCGGGACAGGGGGCTACGAGCAGTACTTC	CASSTGTGGYEQYF
.	.	TRBV5-4	TRBJ2-3	TGTGCCAGCAGCCTGGAAGGGTGGGGGGCAGATACGCAGTATTTT	CASSLEGWGADTQYF
few	.	TRBV12-3/TRBV12-4	TRBJ2-1	TGTGCCAGCAGTCCTAGCGAGGTATGGGCCGGCGATGAGCAGTTCTTC	CASSPSEVWAGDEQFF
many	TRBD2	TRBV18	TRBJ2-1	TGTGCCAGCTCACTCACAGCGGGGGCCCTAGTCAATGAGCAGTTCTTC	CASSLTAGALVNEQFF
few	.	TRBV7-9	TRBJ1-4	TGTGCCAGCAGCCCGGGAGCAACTAATGAAAAACTGTTTTTT	CASSPGATNEKLFF
few	TRBD2	TRBV5-1	TRBJ2-7	TGCGCCAGCAGCTTCACTAGCGGGAAGTCCTACGAGCAGTACTTC	CASSFTSGKSYEQYF
.	.	TRBV4-1	TRBJ1-1	TGCGCCAGCAGCCACTTGGGGCGTAGGAACACTGAAGCTTTCTTT	CASSHLGRRNTEAFF
few	.	TRBV7-2	TRBJ1-2	TGTGCCAGCAGCTTCCGACAAGGGGGCTACACCTTC	CASSFRQGGYTF
.	.	TRBV12-3/TRBV12-4	TRBJ1-4	TGTGCCAGCAGTTTCACTGAAAAACTGTTTTTT	CASSFTEKLFF
.	TRBD2	TRBV7-3	TRBJ2-1	TGTGCCAGCAGCTTAACGGCGGGGGGGCTGCCACCCCCACAGCAGTTCTTC	CASSLTAGGLPPPQQFF
.	TRBD2	TRBV6-1	TRBJ2-3	TGTGCCAGCAGTGAATTAGCGGGAGGGCCAGATACGCAGTATTTT	CASSELAGGPDTQYF
few	.	TRBV7-9	TRBJ1-4	TGTGCCAGCGGTGCCCCGGGGGAAAAACTGTTTTTT	CASGAPGEKLFF